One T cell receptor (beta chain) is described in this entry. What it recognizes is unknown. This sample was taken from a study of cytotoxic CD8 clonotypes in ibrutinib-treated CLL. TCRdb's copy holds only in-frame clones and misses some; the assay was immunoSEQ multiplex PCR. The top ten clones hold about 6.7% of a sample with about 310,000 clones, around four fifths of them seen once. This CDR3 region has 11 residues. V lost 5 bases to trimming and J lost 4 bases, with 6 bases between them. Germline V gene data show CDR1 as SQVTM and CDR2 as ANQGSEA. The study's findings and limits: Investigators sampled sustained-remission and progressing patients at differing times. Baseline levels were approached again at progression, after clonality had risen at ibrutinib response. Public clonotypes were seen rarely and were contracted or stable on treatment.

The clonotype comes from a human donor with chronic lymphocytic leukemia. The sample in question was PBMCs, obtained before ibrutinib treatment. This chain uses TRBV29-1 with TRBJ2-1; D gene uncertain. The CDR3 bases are TGCAGCGTTTTCGGTTACAATGAGCAGTTCTTC. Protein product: CSVFGYNEQFF.